The 24 T cell receptor beta chains listed next were all sequenced from one sample in a study of blood T cell repertoires in COVID-19. Clones were read by immunoSEQ multiplex PCR, and TCRdb kept only the in-frame ones, dropping some. The sample yields 130,000 or so clones, around 84% seen once. Sequencing input: peripheral blood. The receptors here all came from a woman in her sixties or seventies with acute or convalescent COVID-19.

V gene TRBV5-1 combines with J gene TRBJ1-1, with D unresolved. Looked up from germline, CDR1 is SGHRS and CDR2 is YFSETQ. The CDR3 sequence is 14 residues long. Between the trimmed V and J ends, which lost 7 bases and 5 bases, there was a span of 18 bases. CDR3 loop: CASRGGGLGTEAFF. The CDR3 nucleotides are TGCGCCAGCCGGGGAGGAGGCTTGGGGACTGAAGCTTTCTTT.

The chain uses TRBV6-2 or TRBV6-3 and TRBJ2-7; 10 bases agree with TRBD1. The germline gives CDR1 MNHEY, CDR2 SVGEGT. The junction had 8 bases not matched to a gene; V was cut back by 4 bases and J by 5 bases. This CDR3 is 15 amino acids long. For the CDR3, the DNA is TGTGCCAGCAGTTCTCGTCCCGGGACAGGGGACGAGCAGTACTTC. It is translated as CASSSRPGTGDEQYF.

The chain employs TRBV9 and TRBJ2-3, with D uncertain. The CDR3 extends over 11 amino acids. V was pared by 3 bases and J by 6 bases, with 5 bases between. Germline V gene sequence: CDR1 SGDLS, CDR2 YYNGEE. The CDR3 sequence: CASSAGDTQYF. The CDR3 DNA reads TGTGCCAGCAGCGCCGGGGATACGCAGTATTTT. The full variable domain, rest sourced from reference TRBV9 and TRBJ2-3, is DSGVTQTPKHLITATGQRVTLRCSPRSGDLSVYWYQQSLDQGLQFLIQYYNGEERAKGNILERFSAQQFPDLHSELNLSSLELGDSALYFCASSAGDTQYFGPGTRLTVL.

The DNA for the CDR3 is TGCGCCAGCAGCTTGCCCACAGGGGTTTATGGCTACACCTTC. It yields the protein CASSLPTGVYGYTF. The chain couples TRBV5-1 to TRBJ1-2; 7 positions agree with TRBD1. CDR1 is SGHRS and CDR2 is YFSETQ in the germline V gene. The CDR3 sequence is 14 residues long. Trimming removed 1 base from V and 5 bases from J; junction bases left unmatched: 5.

This clone occurred a few times. The chain is built from TRBV2 and TRBJ1-5, with D possibly matching TRBD1 (6 bases). Trimming removed 9 bases at V and 3 bases at J, with 15 bases between. This CDR3 is built from 14 residues. The germline CDR1 and CDR2 sequences are SNHLY and FYNNEI. CDR3 loop: CASTPGHSNQPQHF. CDR3 DNA sequence: TGTGCCAGTACTCCGGGACACTCCAATCAGCCCCAGCATTTT. Filled out from reference TRBV2 and TRBJ1-5, the complete variable domain reads EPEVTQTPSHQVTQMGQEVILRCVPISNHLYFYWYRQILGQKVEFLVSFYNNEISEKSEIFDDQFSVERPDGSNFTLKIRSTKLEDSAMYFCASTPGHSNQPQHFGDGTRLSIL.

The V gene is TRBV25-1, the J gene TRBJ1-2; D is perhaps TRBD1 (6 bases). This CDR3 contains 13 residues. Germline CDR1 is MGHDK and CDR2 is SYGVNS. The ends were cut back, 4 bases at V and 7 bases at J, with 13 bases in the middle. The CDR3 DNA follows: TGTGCCAGCAGTGTTACAGGGTTCATTGGCTACACCTTC. This sequence encodes CASSVTGFIGYTF.

This clone was detected only once. This chain links TRBV7-2 with TRBJ2-7; 7 positions match TRBD2. Per the germline V gene, CDR1 is SGHTA and CDR2 is FQGNSA. J lost 4 bases, V lost 1 base, and 10 bases had no gene match. The CDR3 covers 16 residues. CDR3 residues: CASSLVAGESLYEQYF. CDR3 nucleotides: TGTGCCAGCAGCTTAGTTGCGGGGGAGTCTCTTTACGAGCAGTACTTC.

The chain carries TRBV29-1 and TRBJ1-2, with D perhaps matching TRBD1 (5 bases). Deletions cut 3 bases from V and 6 bases from J, with 5 bases between. The CDR3 has 10 residues. Germline CDR1 and CDR2: SQVTM and ANQGSEA. CDR3 sequence (DNA): TGCAGCGTTGACAGGGATGGCTACACCTTC. Translation: CSVDRDGYTF.

The CDR3 DNA is TGTGCCAGCAGTAGTAGCGGTCGCAGGGATACGCAGTATTTT. Amino acid sequence: CASSSSGRRDTQYF. This chain joins TRBV2 and TRBJ2-3; a possible D gene is TRBD2 (6 bases). The V and J ends lost 5 bases and 6 bases respectively, with 15 bases between them. The CDR3 totals 14 residues. Germline-derived CDR1 and CDR2 are SNHLY and FYNNEI.

The chain joins TRBV5-1 to TRBJ2-7, with no clear D. The length of the CDR3 is 13 residues. The V end was cut by 0 bases, the J end by 4 bases, with 8 bases between. Germline values: CDR1 SGHRS, CDR2 YFSETQ. The DNA of the CDR3 is TGCGCCAGCAGCTTGGAAGTCGGTTACGAGCAGTACTTC. It codes for CASSLEVGYEQYF.

The chain links TRBV7-2 to TRBJ2-5, with a weak D call TRBD2 (6 bases). V was shortened by 3 bases and J by 5 bases, with 16 bases between the two germline ends. Germline loops: CDR1 SGHTA, CDR2 FQGNSA. This CDR3 comprises 15 residues. The CDR3 loop reads CASSFSAGQPETQYF. Here the CDR3 DNA reads TGTGCCAGCAGCTTTTCGGCGGGGCAGCCGGAGACCCAGTACTTC. The full variable domain, its missing parts supplied by reference TRBV7-2 and TRBJ2-5, is GAGVSQSPSNKVTEKGKDVELRCDPISGHTALYWYRQSLGQGLEFLIYFQGNSAPDKSGLPSDRFSAERTGGSVSTLTIQRTQQEDSAVYLCASSFSAGQPETQYFGPGTRLLVL.

The rearrangement uses TRBV7-8 and TRBJ2-1; D not resolved. The CDR3 is 14 residues long. V was shortened by 3 bases and J by 9 bases, with 15 bases between the two germline ends. The germline V gene has CDR1 SGHVS and CDR2 FQNEAQ. Here the CDR3 reads CASSLAYKRGEQFF. The CDR3 nucleotides read TGTGCCAGCAGCTTGGCCTACAAGAGAGGTGAGCAGTTCTTC.

The chain couples TRBV6-5 to TRBJ2-7, with 11 bases fitting TRBD1. Trimming cost V 2 bases and J 5 bases; bases outside gene matches: 5. CDR1 MNHEY and CDR2 SVGAGI come from the germline V gene. The CDR3 extends over 15 amino acids. Written as DNA, the CDR3 is TGTGCCAGCAGTTACCGTGGGACAGGGGGTAACGAGCAGTACTTC. Its protein product is CASSYRGTGGNEQYF.

The chain recombines TRBV4-2 with TRBJ2-7; 8 bases match TRBD1. Looked up from germline, CDR1 is LGHNA and CDR2 is YNFKEQ. The CDR3 has 14 residues. V gave up 2 bases and J gave up 2 bases; unmatched junction bases: 2. The CDR3 region has the DNA TGTGCCAGCAGCCAACCGGGACAGGCCTACGAGCAGTACTTC. Protein: CASSQPGQAYEQYF.

The chain uses TRBV30 and TRBJ1-5, with a weak D call TRBD1 (6 bases). CDR1 and CDR2 (germline): GTSNPN, SVGIG (reference sequence). The CDR3 is 15 residues long. V gave up 2 bases and J gave up 1 base, with 12 bases separating them. Here the CDR3 DNA reads TGTGCCTGGAGTCTTACAGGGTCAAGCAATCAGCCCCAGCATTTT. This encodes CAWSLTGSSNQPQHF.

The chain joins TRBV10-3 to TRBJ2-2, with D perhaps matching TRBD2 (5 bases). The CDR3 runs to 14 residues. V was cut by 11 bases and J by 0 bases, with 13 bases left in between. The V gene's germline CDR1 is ENHRY and CDR2 SYGVKD. CDR3 sequence (DNA): TGTGCCGCACGGACTGTAGCGAACACCGGGGAGCTGTTTTTT. Translating it yields CAARTVANTGELFF.

This clone was picked up one time. The J gene is TRBJ2-1, the V gene TRBV6-1; 15 bases are a match to TRBD2. CDR1 is MNHNS and CDR2 is SASEGT in the germline V gene. The CDR3 sequence is 19 residues long. V gave up 2 bases and J gave up 4 bases; unmatched junction bases: 9. CDR3 sequence (DNA): TGTGCCAGCAGTGAAATCTGGGGACTAGCGGGGGGAAAATACAATGAGCAGTTCTTC. Protein sequence: CASSEIWGLAGGKYNEQFF.

This clone appeared a few times. The genes are TRBV7-2 and TRBJ2-4, with D possibly being TRBD2 (6 bases). In germline, CDR1 is SGHTA, CDR2 FQGNSA. Trimming removed 0 bases at V and 1 base at J, with 13 bases between. The CDR3 loop spans 17 amino acids. CDR3 sequence (DNA): TGTGCCAGCAGCTTAGCTAGCGGAGCTCCGGCCAAAAACATTCAGTACTTC. It specifies CASSLASGAPAKNIQYF.

This chain joins TRBV28 and TRBJ2-3; maybe TRBD1 (5 bases). V was clipped by 4 bases and J by 4 bases, with 18 bases between them. The germline V gene encodes CDR1 MDHEN and CDR2 SYDVKM. The CDR3 is 16 amino acids. The CDR3 protein is CASSWGAGRGADTQYF. In DNA, the CDR3 is TGTGCCAGCAGTTGGGGCGCCGGGCGCGGTGCAGATACGCAGTATTTT.

The gene calls are TRBV19 and TRBJ1-5, with a tentative D call TRBD1 (6 bases). The CDR3 covers 12 residues. V lost 7 bases and J lost 6, with 10 bases in between. Germline CDR1 LNHDA, CDR2 SQIVND (reference sequence). The CDR3 loop reads CASNRAAQPQHF. CDR3 coding DNA: TGTGCCAGTAACAGGGCGGCTCAGCCCCAGCATTTT.

The rearrangement links TRBV19 to TRBJ2-5; TRBD2 matches at 8 bases. The CDR3 is 16 amino acids. V shed 2 bases and J 1 base; nucleotides not matched to a gene: 6. Germline loops: CDR1 LNHDA, CDR2 SQIVND (reference sequence). CDR3 in amino acids: CASSIISGGSQETQYF. The CDR3 nucleotides are TGTGCCAGTAGTATAATAAGCGGGGGTAGCCAAGAGACCCAGTACTTC.

CDR3 coding DNA: TGTGCCAGCAGTCACGGACTAGCGGGGGAGACCCAGTACTTC. It specifies CASSHGLAGETQYF. The V and J genes are TRBV6-6 and TRBJ2-5; TRBD2 agrees at 12 bases. CDR3 length: 14 residues. The V gene's germline CDR1 is MNHNY and CDR2 SVGAGI (reference sequence). J was trimmed by 5 bases and V by 5 bases; bases with no gene match: 3.

The V call is TRBV11-2, the J call TRBJ2-3; 9 nucleotides agree with TRBD2. Per germline, CDR1 SGHAT and CDR2 FQNNGV. The CDR3 has 16 amino acids. V shed 1 base and J 5 bases; nucleotides not matched to a gene: 7. The CDR3 loop is CASSLVGGGAGDTQYF. CDR3 nucleotides: TGTGCCAGCAGCTTAGTCGGCGGGGGGGCGGGAGATACGCAGTATTTT.

The rearrangement uses TRBV3-1 (or the pseudogene TRBV3-2) and TRBJ2-1; 11 nucleotides align to TRBD1. This CDR3 spans 17 amino acids. Germline CDR1 and CDR2: LGHDT and YNNKEL (reference sequence). V was clipped by 0 bases and J by 7 bases; unmatched bases: 8. CDR3 protein: CASSQDVRDRGYNEQFF. DNA for the CDR3: TGTGCCAGCAGCCAAGACGTCCGGGACAGGGGGTATAATGAGCAGTTCTTC.